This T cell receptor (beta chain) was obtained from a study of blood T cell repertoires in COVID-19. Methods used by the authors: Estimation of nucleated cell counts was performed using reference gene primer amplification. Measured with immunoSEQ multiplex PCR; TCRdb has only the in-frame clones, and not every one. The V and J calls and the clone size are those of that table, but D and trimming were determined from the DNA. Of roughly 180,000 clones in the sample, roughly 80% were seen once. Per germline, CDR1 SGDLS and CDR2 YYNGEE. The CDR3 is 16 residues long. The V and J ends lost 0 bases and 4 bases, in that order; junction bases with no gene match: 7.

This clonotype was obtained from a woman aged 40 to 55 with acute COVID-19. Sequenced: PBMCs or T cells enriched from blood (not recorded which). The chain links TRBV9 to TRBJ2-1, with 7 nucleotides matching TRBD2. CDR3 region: CASSVDVTGGYNEQFF. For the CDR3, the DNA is TGTGCCAGCAGCGTAGATGTAACGGGGGGTTACAATGAGCAGTTCTTC.